This TCR beta chain was observed in a study of cytomegalovirus exposure and HLA in healthy donors. Whole-study results and caveats: Overall, about 160 TCR beta chains were annotated as cytomegalovirus-associated. While the bulk of TCR sequences proved rare, some public TCRs turned up in many donors. It has been reported that TCR beta sequences accurately predicted the HLA-A and HLA-B alleles of most subjects.

The PCR contained 60 Vbeta and 13 Jbeta primers. Profiling relied on immunoSEQ multiplex PCR, and the TCRdb table lists in-frame clones only, not all of them. Here the sample spans about 110,000 clones, roughly 80% being singletons. Though probably carrying unrecorded immune exposures, donors were nominally healthy at sampling. Details on this clone: The antigen is unknown.

The V segment lost 4 bases and the J segment 1 base; nucleotides outside the gene matches: 7. Germline CDR1 reads MDHEN; CDR2 reads SYDVKM. CDR3 length equals 17 residues. The source is a female donor in good health and CMV-seropositive. Sequencing used PBMCs. This chain links TRBV28 with TRBJ2-5, with 12 nucleotides matching TRBD2. CDR3 DNA sequence: TGTGCCAGCAGTTCCGGACTAGCGGGGTGGGTCCAAGAGACCCAGTACTTC. Translated, it gives CASSSGLAGWVQETQYF. Variable domain in full (rest from reference TRBV28 and TRBJ2-5): DVKVTQSSRYLVKRTGEKVFLECVQDMDHENMFWYRQDPGLGLRLIYFSYDVKMKEKGDIPEGYSVSREKKERFSLILESASTNQTSMYLCASSSGLAGWVQETQYFGPGTRLLVL.